The 11 T cell receptor beta chains reported below all come from one sample, sequenced in a study of blood T cell repertoires in COVID-19. The protocol was immunoSEQ multiplex PCR, while the TCRdb copy is restricted to in-frame clones and leaves out a portion. Here the sample spans some 500,000 clones, approximately 88% being singletons. Sequenced sample: PBMCs or T cells enriched from blood (not recorded which). Source of these receptors: a woman aged 40 to 50 who had recovered from COVID-19.

The V and J genes are TRBV19 and TRBJ1-3; the match to TRBD1 covers 7 bases. CDR3 length equals 15 residues. The V gene's germline CDR1 is LNHDA and CDR2 SQIVND (reference sequence). Germline trimming cut 7 bases from V and 4 bases from J; bases unmatched to any gene: 10. CDR3 bases: TGTGCCAGTACCTCTGACAGGGTATCCGGAAACACCATATATTTT. It encodes CASTSDRVSGNTIYF.

This rearrangement joins TRBV5-1 to TRBJ1-1; D unresolved. Per the germline V gene, CDR1 is SGHRS and CDR2 is YFSETQ. There are 14 residues in the CDR3. Deletions cut 4 bases from V and 0 bases from J, with 10 bases between. The CDR3 spells CASSPATVNTEAFF. CDR3 nucleotide sequence: TGCGCCAGCAGCCCCGCAACGGTGAACACTGAAGCTTTCTTT.

This chain connects TRBV5-1 to TRBJ1-4; D might be TRBD1 (6 bases). Germline-derived CDR1 and CDR2 are SGHRS and YFSETQ. Trimming left V 1 base short and J 5 bases short, with 9 bases between. The CDR3 has 14 residues. The CDR3 DNA reads TGCGCCAGCAGCTTGCAAACAGGGAATGAAAAACTGTTTTTT. It translates to CASSLQTGNEKLFF.

The CDR3 DNA reads as TGCGCCAGCAGCCAAGCCCGAACTACCAATGGAAAGAACACTGAAGCTTTCTTT. This codes for CASSQARTTNGKNTEAFF. V and J are TRBV4-1 and TRBJ1-1, with D uncertain. Germline V gene data show CDR1 as MGHRA and CDR2 as YSYEKL. The CDR3 runs to 18 residues. Trimming stripped 1 base from V and 1 base from J, with 19 bases between.

This sequence joins TRBV5-1 and TRBJ2-5; maybe TRBD2 (7 bases). The V end lost 5 bases, the J end lost 1 base, and 15 bases lay between the germline ends. This CDR3 is built from 15 residues. The V gene's germline CDR1 is SGHRS and CDR2 YFSETQ. The CDR3 reads CASSLGGQPQETQYF. DNA for the CDR3: TGCGCCAGCAGTCTCGGGGGGCAGCCCCAAGAGACCCAGTACTTC.

The V and J genes are TRBV5-8 and TRBJ2-1; 9 positions agree with TRBD2. This CDR3 comprises 15 residues. Germline V gene sequence: CDR1 SGHTS, CDR2 YDEGEE. With 4 bases clipped from V and 8 bases from J, the junction kept 10 bases outside the gene matches. This CDR3 reads CASSRERGASHEQFF. The CDR3, as DNA: TGTGCCAGCAGCCGGGAGCGGGGGGCTTCGCATGAGCAGTTCTTC.

The V call is TRBV4-1, the J call TRBJ1-6; TRBD1 matches at 8 bases. CDR1 MGHRA and CDR2 YSYEKL come from the germline V gene. Germline trimming cut 2 bases from V and 9 bases from J; bases unmatched to any gene: 6. The CDR3 has 15 amino acids. CDR3 region: CASSQPDRVSSPLHF. Here the CDR3 DNA reads TGCGCCAGCAGCCAACCGGACAGGGTTAGTTCACCCCTCCACTTT.

V gene TRBV11-2 combines with J gene TRBJ1-3; no clear D gene. Germline V lookup: CDR1 SGHAT, CDR2 FQNNGV. V lost 4 bases and J lost 0, with 10 bases in between. The CDR3 runs to 15 residues. CDR3 in amino acids: CASSSRLRSGNTIYF. The CDR3 DNA follows: TGTGCCAGCAGCTCTAGACTCCGCTCTGGAAACACCATATATTTT.

The J gene is TRBJ2-3, the V gene TRBV3-1 (or the pseudogene TRBV3-2), with 13 bases fitting TRBD2. The germline V gene has CDR1 LGHDT and CDR2 YNNKEL (reference sequence). This CDR3 has 16 amino acids. V shed 1 base and J 8 bases; nucleotides not matched to a gene: 6. The CDR3 bases are TGTGCCAGCAGCCAAGCGGGACTAGCGGGAAAAGGTACGCAGTATTTT. Its protein is CASSQAGLAGKGTQYF.

The chain employs TRBV18 and TRBJ2-7; D is possibly TRBD1 (6 bases). V lost 9 bases and J lost 4, with 19 bases in between. The CDR3 extends over 14 amino acids. Germline V gene sequence: CDR1 KGHSH, CDR2 LQKENI. The CDR3 region is CASAWTDSSYEQYF. CDR3 nucleotide sequence: TGTGCCAGTGCCTGGACAGACTCATCGTACGAGCAGTACTTC.

This chain links TRBV2 with TRBJ1-1; TRBD1 might be the D (6 bases). Trimming removed 8 bases from V and 0 bases from J, with 10 bases in between. The CDR3 is made up of 13 amino acids. In germline, CDR1 is SNHLY, CDR2 FYNNEI. CDR3 amino acids: CASGDRMNTEAFF. The CDR3 DNA reads as TGTGCCAGCGGCGACAGGATGAACACTGAAGCTTTCTTT. The full variable domain, with the rest looked up from reference TRBV2 and TRBJ1-1, is EPEVTQTPSHQVTQMGQEVILRCVPISNHLYFYWYRQILGQKVEFLVSFYNNEISEKSEIFDDQFSVERPDGSNFTLKIRSTKLEDSAMYFCASGDRMNTEAFFGQGTRLTVV.